Each of the 8 T cell receptor beta chains below was sequenced from the same sample in a study of post-analysis software for immune sequencing data. The study's findings and limits: About five TRBV segments appeared more often in patients than in controls, and TRBV5-6, TRBV5-1 and TRBV20-1 were among these.

What these receptors recognize is not known. Researchers reported that TCR beta cDNA libraries carried unique molecular identifiers. MiXCR, run by TCRdb on the PCR reads, gives a single entry per CDR3 protein. The table includes roughly 400,000 distinct CDR3 sequences, approximately 38% detected once. Sequencing was carried out using blood. Receptors were obtained from a girl aged 2-9 years with multiple sclerosis.

This clonotype was found once. The chain couples TRBV28 to TRBJ1-1; the D gene is possibly TRBD1 (6 bases). V was shortened by 5 bases and J by 4 bases, with 17 bases between the two germline ends. Germline values: CDR1 MDHEN, CDR2 SYDVKM. CDR3 size: 15 residues. CDR3 amino acids: CASSPSGQGITEAFF. CDR3 DNA sequence: TGTGCCAGCAGTCCCTCGGGGCAGGGGATCACTGAAGCTTTCTTT.

There are a few counts of this clonotype. The chain joins TRBV13 to TRBJ2-5; D remains ambiguous. V was trimmed by 5 bases and J by 2 bases, leaving 12 bases between them. The CDR3 totals 14 residues. Germline CDR1 PRHDT, CDR2 FYEKMQ (reference sequence). CDR3 region: CASSPGRRQETQYF. CDR3 coding DNA: TGTGCCAGCAGCCCAGGAAGAAGGCAAGAGACCCAGTACTTC.

The rearrangement joins TRBV27 to TRBJ2-3, with TRBD1 matching over 8 bases. The germline V gene encodes CDR1 MNHEY and CDR2 SMNVEV (reference sequence). With 4 bases clipped from V and 1 base from J, the junction kept 10 bases outside the gene matches. This CDR3 comprises 17 residues. The CDR3 region has the DNA TGTGCCAGCAGTTCCAGGACAGGGAGACACGGCACAGATACGCAGTATTTT. Amino acid sequence: CASSSRTGRHGTDTQYF.

V is TRBV5-1 and J is TRBJ2-3; D unresolved. CDR3 size: 16 residues. V was cut by 0 bases and J by 8 bases, with 19 bases left in between. Germline loops: CDR1 SGHRS, CDR2 YFSETQ. This CDR3 is CASSLAGRSRSVTQYF. As DNA, the CDR3 is TGCGCCAGCAGCTTGGCCGGAAGAAGTAGATCGGTTACGCAGTATTTT. Filled out from reference TRBV5-1 and TRBJ2-3, the complete variable domain reads KAGVTQTPRYLIKTRGQQVTLSCSPISGHRSVSWYQQTPGQGLQFLFEYFSETQRNKGNFPGRFSGRQFSNSRSEMNVSTLELGDSALYLCASSLAGRSRSVTQYFGPGTRLTVL.

The rearrangement links TRBV4-1 to TRBJ2-7; possible D gene TRBD1, 6 bases. The ends were cut back, 1 base at V and 3 bases at J, with 16 bases in the middle. Germline V gives CDR1 MGHRA, CDR2 YSYEKL. The CDR3 sequence is 16 residues long. This chain's CDR3 is CASSQASGTRNYEQYF. Here the CDR3 DNA reads TGCGCCAGCAGCCAAGCTTCCGGGACACGGAACTACGAGCAGTACTTC.

V and J are TRBV5-1 and TRBJ2-5; TRBD1 aligns across 9 bases. Trimming cost V 4 bases and J 5 bases; bases outside gene matches: 9. This CDR3 region has 15 residues. CDR1 SGHRS and CDR2 YFSETQ come from the germline V gene. In DNA, the CDR3 is TGCGCCAGCAGCCATGGACAGGGGAACAGCGAGACCCAGTACTTC. Amino acids: CASSHGQGNSETQYF.

The chain combines TRBV12-3 or TRBV12-4 with TRBJ2-7; 8 bases fit TRBD1. Trimming cost V 7 bases and J 5 bases; bases outside gene matches: 13. The CDR3 has 15 amino acids. The CDR3 nucleotides are TGTGCCAGCACTCGCTTCGGACAGGGAAAGAACGAGCAGTACTTC. This gives the protein CASTRFGQGKNEQYF.

J is TRBJ2-3 and V is TRBV9; no clear D. V shed 6 bases and J shed 1 base, with 6 bases lying between them. This CDR3 has 12 amino acids. CDR1 SGDLS and CDR2 YYNGEE come from the germline V gene. CDR3 in DNA: TGTGCCAGCAACCAGGGCACAGATACGCAGTATTTT. It encodes CASNQGTDTQYF.